What follows are 7 T cell receptor beta chains derived from one specimen sequenced in a study of CD8+ T cells in alopecia areata (dated by TCRdb to 2016 to 2018). The time point tag for this specimen amounts to: roughly 24 weeks on oral tofacitinib. The sample's treatment or condition, from its label and the paper: oral pan-JAK inhibitor, 5-10 mg twice daily. Library creation used the immunoSEQ multiplex PCR assay. For TCR sequencing, RNA was extracted from every sample and reverse transcribed into cDNA to serve as template. Held by TCRdb, this immuneACCESS table contains in-frame sequences only and omits some clones. Under half of the omission traces to an unresolved V gene where checked; the cause of the rest is unknown. This sample is represented by approximately 190,000 clones; 58% of them were singletons. The top ten clones comprise about 5% of the sample. Here the sequenced sample was CD4+ T cells sorted from blood, taken at week 24, from a patient treated with tofacitinib. Receptors were obtained from a human donor with alopecia areata.

The V gene is TRBV27, the J gene TRBJ2-5, with D uncertain. Germline CDR1 MNHEY, CDR2 SMNVEV (reference sequence). This CDR3 is built from 15 residues. Trimming shortened V by 6 bases and J by 0 bases, and 14 bases separated the two germline ends. Written as DNA, the CDR3 is TGTGCCAGCAGCTCACTAAAGGGTTACCAAGAGACCCAGTACTTC. Translation: CASSSLKGYQETQYF.

In its sample, this clone was seen a few times. The genes are TRBV2 and TRBJ1-2, with D unresolved. This CDR3 has 14 amino acids. In germline, CDR1 is SNHLY, CDR2 FYNNEI. V was pared by 3 bases and J by 3 bases, with 11 bases between. The CDR3 loop reads CASSDGGSDYGYTF. CDR3 coding DNA: TGTGCCAGCAGTGATGGAGGGTCAGACTATGGCTACACCTTC.

This clone was seen more than once but under ten times. This sample also contains other DNA sequences that code for the same CDR3. The J gene is TRBJ2-7, the V gene TRBV29-1; unclear D gene. Germline CDR1 and CDR2: SQVTM and ANQGSEA. The V gene lost 4 bases and the J gene lost 0 bases, with 7 bases spanning the gap. The CDR3 covers 12 residues. CDR3 protein: CSVGSGSYEQYF. The CDR3 DNA follows: TGCAGCGTTGGATCTGGCTCCTACGAGCAGTACTTC.

The chain uses TRBV4-3 and TRBJ2-5; possible D gene TRBD2, 7 bases. The length of the CDR3 is 16 residues. Germline V CDR1 and CDR2: LGHNA, YSLEER. V lost 4 bases and J 1 base, leaving 16 bases between the germline ends. The CDR3 coding sequence is TGCGCCAGCAGCCTCACTGCGGCGGGGGCCCAAGAGACCCAGTACTTC. This encodes CASSLTAAGAQETQYF.

This chain links TRBV21-1 with TRBJ2-5; no check of the table's D call, TRBD1, against the DNA was made. TRBV21-1 is shown as a pseudogene. The CDR3 extends over 15 amino acids. In DNA form, the CDR3 reads TGTGCCAGCAGCAAAGATCCCCAGGGGCAAGAGACCCAGTACTTC. Its translation is CASSKDPQGQETQYF.

This clone has a handful of counts. V gene TRBV14 combines with J gene TRBJ1-2, with 8 nucleotides matching TRBD1. The CDR3 contains 16 residues. After removal of 4 bases from V and 1 base from J, the junction contained 8 bases not matched to a gene. CDR1 is SGHDN and CDR2 is FVKESK in the germline V gene. The CDR3 nucleotides are TGTGCCAGCAGCCGCCCGGGACAGGTCCATAACTATGGCTACACCTTC. Translation: CASSRPGQVHNYGYTF.

The genes are TRBV7-9 and TRBJ1-2; D is perhaps TRBD1 (5 bases). Germline values: CDR1 SEHNR, CDR2 FQNEAQ (reference sequence). V lost 5 bases and J lost 4, with 14 bases in between. The CDR3 length is 14 residues. This chain's CDR3 is CASSPRGEGYGYTF. CDR3 DNA sequence: TGTGCCAGCAGCCCCCGGGGGGAAGGCTATGGCTACACCTTC.